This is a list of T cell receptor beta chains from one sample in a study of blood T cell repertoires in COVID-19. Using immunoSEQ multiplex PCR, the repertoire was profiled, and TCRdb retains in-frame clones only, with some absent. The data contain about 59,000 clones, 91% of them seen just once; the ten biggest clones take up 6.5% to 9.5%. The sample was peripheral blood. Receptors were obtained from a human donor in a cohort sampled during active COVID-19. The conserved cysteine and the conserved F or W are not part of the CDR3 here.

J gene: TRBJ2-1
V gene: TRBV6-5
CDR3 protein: ASSYGPTATYNEQF

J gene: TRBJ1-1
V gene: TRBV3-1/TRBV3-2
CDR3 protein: ASSRGTGNTEAF

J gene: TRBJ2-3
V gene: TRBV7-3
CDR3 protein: ASSSGTGRTDTQY

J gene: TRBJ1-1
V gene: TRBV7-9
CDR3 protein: ASSRDRGDTEAF

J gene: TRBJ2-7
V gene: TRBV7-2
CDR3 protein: ASSLSSGGPYEQY

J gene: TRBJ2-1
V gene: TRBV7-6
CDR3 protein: ASSSLGDTYNEQF

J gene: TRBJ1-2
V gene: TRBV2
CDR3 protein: ASSIQGSDYGYT

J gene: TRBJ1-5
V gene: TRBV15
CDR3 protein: ATSRPDRLGNQPQH

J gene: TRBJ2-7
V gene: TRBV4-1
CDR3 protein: ASSQGRQGTYEQY

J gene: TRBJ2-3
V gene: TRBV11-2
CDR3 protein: ASTLVDRVGDTQY

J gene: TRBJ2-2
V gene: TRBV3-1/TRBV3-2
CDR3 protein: ASSPGIAGELF

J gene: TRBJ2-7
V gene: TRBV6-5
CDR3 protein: ASRRSGRREQY

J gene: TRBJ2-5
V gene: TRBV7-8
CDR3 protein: ASSIGTKKYQETQY

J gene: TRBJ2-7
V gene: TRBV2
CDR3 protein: ASSLGQGYYEQY

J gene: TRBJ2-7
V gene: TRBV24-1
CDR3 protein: ATSDTKLAGGQEQY

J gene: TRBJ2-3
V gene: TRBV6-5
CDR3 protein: ASSYGRKRYTDTQY

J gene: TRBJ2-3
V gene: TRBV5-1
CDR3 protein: ASTAGAGTDTQY

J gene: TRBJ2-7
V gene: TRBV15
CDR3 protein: ATSREGAAGGSYEQY

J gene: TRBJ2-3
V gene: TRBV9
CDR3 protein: ATMAVGTDTQY

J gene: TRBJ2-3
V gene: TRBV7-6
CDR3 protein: ASSLDVSGGTDTQY

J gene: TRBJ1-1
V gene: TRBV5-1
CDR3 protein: ASSLGQGLFEAF

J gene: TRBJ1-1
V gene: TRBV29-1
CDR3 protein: SVDGEPGQGLGEAF

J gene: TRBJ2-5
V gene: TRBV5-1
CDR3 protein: ASSLGQGRKTQY

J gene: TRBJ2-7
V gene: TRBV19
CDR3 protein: ASSMFQVSSYEQY

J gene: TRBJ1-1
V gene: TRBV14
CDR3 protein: ASSHLEGLGAF

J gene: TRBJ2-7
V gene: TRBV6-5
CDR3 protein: ASRDSFPYEQY

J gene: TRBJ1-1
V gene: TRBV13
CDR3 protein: ASSAQGVEAF

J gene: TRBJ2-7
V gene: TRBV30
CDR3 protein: AWSRGGGDYEQY

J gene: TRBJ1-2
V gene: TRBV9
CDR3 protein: ASSVSRTGGFGYT

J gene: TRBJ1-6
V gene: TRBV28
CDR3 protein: ASSLAGGRSPLH

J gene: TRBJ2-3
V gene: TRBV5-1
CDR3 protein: ASSLAGGADTQY

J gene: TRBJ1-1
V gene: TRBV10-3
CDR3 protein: AISEPLTGDTNTEAF

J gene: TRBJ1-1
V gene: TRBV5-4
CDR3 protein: ASSPDRGAGSEAF

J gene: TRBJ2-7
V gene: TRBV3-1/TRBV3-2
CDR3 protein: ASSQDLNSDLYEQY

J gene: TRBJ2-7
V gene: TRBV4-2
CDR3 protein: ASSQDEASGAYEQY

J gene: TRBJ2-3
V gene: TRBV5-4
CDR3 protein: ASSDRDRGFYGADTQY

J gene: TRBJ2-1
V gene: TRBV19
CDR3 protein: ASSLTTRTTSRNEQF

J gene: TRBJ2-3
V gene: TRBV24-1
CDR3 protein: ATSEGQGSSDTQY

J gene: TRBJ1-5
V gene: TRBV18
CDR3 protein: ASSPPGDQPQH

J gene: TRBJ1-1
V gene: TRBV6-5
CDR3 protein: AVINRGQMNTEAF

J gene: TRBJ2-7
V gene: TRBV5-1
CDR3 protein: ASSRDQDRGPYEQY

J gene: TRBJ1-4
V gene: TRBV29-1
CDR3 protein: SVVSFGQLNEKLF

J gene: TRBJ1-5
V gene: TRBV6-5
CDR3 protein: ASSFRQGANQPQH

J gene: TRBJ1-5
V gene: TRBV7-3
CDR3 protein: ASRPFGDRGNQPQH

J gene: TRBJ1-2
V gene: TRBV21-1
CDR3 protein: ASSKAGGDGYT

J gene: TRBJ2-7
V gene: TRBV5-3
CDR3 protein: ARIKTRQGYEQY

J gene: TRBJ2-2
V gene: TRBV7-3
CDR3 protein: ASSLRVGAYPGELF

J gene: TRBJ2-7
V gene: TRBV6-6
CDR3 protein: ASSEGGPLTYEQY

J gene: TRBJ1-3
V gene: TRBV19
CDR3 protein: ASTGQSSGNTIY

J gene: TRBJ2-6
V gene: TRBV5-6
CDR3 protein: ASSRMTAMSSGANVLT

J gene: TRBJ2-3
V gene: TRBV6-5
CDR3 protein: ASSAEWSTDTQY